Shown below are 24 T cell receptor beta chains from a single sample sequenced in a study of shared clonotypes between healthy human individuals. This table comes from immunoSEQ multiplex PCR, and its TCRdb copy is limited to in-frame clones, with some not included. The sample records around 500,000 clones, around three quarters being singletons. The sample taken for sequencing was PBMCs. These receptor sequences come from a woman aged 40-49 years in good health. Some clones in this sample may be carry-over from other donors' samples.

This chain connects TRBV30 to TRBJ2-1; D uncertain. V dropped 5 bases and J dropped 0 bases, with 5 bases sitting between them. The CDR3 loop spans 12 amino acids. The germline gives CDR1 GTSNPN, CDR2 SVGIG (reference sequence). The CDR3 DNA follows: TGTGCCTGGGACAACTCCTACAATGAGCAGTTCTTC. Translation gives CAWDNSYNEQFF.

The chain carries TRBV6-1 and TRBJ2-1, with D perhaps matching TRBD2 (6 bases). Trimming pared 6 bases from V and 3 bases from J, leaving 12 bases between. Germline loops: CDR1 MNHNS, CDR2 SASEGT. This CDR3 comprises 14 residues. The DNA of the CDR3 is TGTGCCAGCAGGGACCTAGCGAACTACAATGAGCAGTTCTTC. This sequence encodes CASRDLANYNEQFF.

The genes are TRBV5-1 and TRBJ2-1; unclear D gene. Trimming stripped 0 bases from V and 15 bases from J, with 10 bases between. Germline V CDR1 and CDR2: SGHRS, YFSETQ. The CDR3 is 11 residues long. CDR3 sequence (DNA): TGCGCCAGCAGCTTGGGCCCTTTGGTGTTCTTC. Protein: CASSLGPLVFF.

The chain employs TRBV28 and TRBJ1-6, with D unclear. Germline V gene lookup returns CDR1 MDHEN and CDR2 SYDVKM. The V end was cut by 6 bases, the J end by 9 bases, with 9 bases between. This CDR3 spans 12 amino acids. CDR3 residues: CASRRPSSPLHF. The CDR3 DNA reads TGTGCCAGCAGACGTCCCAGTTCACCCCTCCACTTT.

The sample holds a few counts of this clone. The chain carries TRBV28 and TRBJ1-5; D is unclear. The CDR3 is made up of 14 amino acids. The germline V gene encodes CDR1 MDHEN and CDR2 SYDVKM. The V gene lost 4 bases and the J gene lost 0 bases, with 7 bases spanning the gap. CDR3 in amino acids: CASSYPYSNQPQHF. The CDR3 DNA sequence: TGTGCCAGCAGTTATCCTTATAGCAATCAGCCCCAGCATTTT.

CDR3 sequence reads: CASKERLVSTDTQYF. DNA for the CDR3: TGTGCCAGCAAGGAGAGACTAGTGAGCACAGATACGCAGTATTTT. J is TRBJ2-3 and V is TRBV2, with a weak D call TRBD2 (6 bases). With 7 bases removed from V and 0 bases from J, the gap between germline ends came to 14 bases. The CDR3 runs 15 residues. Germline CDR1 and CDR2: SNHLY and FYNNEI.

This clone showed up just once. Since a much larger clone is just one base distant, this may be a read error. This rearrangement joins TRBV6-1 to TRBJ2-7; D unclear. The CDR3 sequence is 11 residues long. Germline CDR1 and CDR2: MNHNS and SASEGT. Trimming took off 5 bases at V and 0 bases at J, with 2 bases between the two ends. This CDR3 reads CASSFSYEQYF. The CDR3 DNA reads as TGTGCCAGCAGTTTCTCCTACGAGCAGTACTTC.

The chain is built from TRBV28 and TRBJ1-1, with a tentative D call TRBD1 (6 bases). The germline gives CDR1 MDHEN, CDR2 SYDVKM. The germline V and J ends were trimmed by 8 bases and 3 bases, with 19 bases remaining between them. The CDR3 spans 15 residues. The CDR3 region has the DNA TGTGCCAGCCTTGACCTCGACAGGACATACACTGAAGCTTTCTTT. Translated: CASLDLDRTYTEAFF.

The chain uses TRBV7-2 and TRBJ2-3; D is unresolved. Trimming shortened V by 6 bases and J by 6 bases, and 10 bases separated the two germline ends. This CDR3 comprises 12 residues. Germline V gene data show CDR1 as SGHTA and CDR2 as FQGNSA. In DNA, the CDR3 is TGTGCCAGCAGGCGTGCGCCGGATACGCAGTATTTT. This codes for CASRRAPDTQYF.

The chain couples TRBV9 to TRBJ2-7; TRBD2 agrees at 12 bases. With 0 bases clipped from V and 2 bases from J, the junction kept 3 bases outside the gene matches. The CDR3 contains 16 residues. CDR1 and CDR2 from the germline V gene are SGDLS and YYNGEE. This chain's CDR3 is CASSVGLAGATYEQYF. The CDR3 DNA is TGTGCCAGCAGCGTAGGACTAGCGGGAGCGACCTACGAGCAGTACTTC.

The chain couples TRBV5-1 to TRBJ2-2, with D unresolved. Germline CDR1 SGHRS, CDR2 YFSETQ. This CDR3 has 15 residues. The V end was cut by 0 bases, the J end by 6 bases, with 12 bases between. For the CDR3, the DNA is TGCGCCAGCAGCTTGGGACCTCTAAAAGCCGGGGAGCTGTTTTTT. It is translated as CASSLGPLKAGELFF.

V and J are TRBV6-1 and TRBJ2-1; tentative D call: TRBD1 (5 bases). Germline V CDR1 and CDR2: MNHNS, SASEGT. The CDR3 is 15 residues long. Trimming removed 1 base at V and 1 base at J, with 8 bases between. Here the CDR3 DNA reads TGTGCCAGCAGTGAAGACAGGAGTTCCTACAATGAGCAGTTCTTC. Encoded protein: CASSEDRSSYNEQFF.

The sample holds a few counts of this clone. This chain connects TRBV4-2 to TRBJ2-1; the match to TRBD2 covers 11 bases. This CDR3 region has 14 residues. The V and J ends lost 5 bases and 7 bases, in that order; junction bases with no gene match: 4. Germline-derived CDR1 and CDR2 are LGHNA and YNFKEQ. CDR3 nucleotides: TGTGCCAGCAGCGTTAGCGGGAGGGCAAATGAGCAGTTCTTC. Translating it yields CASSVSGRANEQFF.

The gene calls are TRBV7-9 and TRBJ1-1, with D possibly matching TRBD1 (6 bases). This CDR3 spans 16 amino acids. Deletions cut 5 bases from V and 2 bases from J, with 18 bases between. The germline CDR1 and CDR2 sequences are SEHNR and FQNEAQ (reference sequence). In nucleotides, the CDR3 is TGTGCCAGCAGCGCAGATCGGACAGAACTTAACACTGAAGCTTTCTTT. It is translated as CASSADRTELNTEAFF. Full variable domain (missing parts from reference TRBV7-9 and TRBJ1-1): DTGVSQNPRHKITKRGQNVTFRCDPISEHNRLYWYRQTLGQGPEFLTYFQNEAQLEKSRLLSDRFSAERPKGSFSTLEIQRTEQGDSAMYLCASSADRTELNTEAFFGQGTRLTVV.

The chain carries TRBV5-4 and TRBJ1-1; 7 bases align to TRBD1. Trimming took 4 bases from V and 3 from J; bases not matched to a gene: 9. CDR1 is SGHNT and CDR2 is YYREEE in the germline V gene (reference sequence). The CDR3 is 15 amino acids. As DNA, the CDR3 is TGTGCCAGCAGCCCCGCCCCGGGACAGCACACTGAAGCTTTCTTT. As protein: CASSPAPGQHTEAFF. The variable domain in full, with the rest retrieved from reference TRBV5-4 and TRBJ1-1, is ETGVTQSPTHLIKTRGQQVTLRCSSQSGHNTVSWYQQALGQGPQFIFQYYREEENGRGNFPPRFSGLQFPNYSSELNVNALELDDSALYLCASSPAPGQHTEAFFGQGTRLTVV.

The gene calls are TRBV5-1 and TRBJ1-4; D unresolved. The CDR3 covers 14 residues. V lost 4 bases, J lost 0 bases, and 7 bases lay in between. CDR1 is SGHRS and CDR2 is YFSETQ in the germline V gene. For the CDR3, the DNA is TGCGCCAGCAGCAGGGCATCAACTAATGAAAAACTGTTTTTT. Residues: CASSRASTNEKLFF.

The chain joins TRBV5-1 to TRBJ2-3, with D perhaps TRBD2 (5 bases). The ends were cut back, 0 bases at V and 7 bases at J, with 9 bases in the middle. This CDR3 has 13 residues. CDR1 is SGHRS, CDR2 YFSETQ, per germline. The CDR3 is CASSLGTAYTQYF. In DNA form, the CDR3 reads TGCGCCAGCAGCTTGGGGACTGCATATACGCAGTATTTT.

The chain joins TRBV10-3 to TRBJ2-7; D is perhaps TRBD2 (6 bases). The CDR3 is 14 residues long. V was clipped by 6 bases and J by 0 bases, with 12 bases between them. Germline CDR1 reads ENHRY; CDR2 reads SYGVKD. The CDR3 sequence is CAIRREERSYEQYF. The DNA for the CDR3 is TGTGCCATCAGGAGGGAGGAGCGCTCCTACGAGCAGTACTTC.

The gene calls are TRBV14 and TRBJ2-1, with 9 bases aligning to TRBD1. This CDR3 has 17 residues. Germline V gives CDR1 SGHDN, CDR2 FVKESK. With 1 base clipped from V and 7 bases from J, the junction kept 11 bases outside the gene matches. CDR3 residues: CASSQGQIGQGRNEQFF. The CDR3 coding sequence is TGTGCCAGCAGCCAAGGCCAAATCGGACAGGGGAGGAATGAGCAGTTCTTC.

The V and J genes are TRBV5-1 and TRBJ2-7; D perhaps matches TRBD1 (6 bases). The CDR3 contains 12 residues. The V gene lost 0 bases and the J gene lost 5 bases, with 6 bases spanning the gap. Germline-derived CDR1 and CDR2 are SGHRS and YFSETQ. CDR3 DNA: TGCGCCAGCAGCTTGGAGGGGGACGAGCAGTACTTC. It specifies CASSLEGDEQYF. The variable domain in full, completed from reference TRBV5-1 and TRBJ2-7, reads KAGVTQTPRYLIKTRGQQVTLSCSPISGHRSVSWYQQTPGQGLQFLFEYFSETQRNKGNFPGRFSGRQFSNSRSEMNVSTLELGDSALYLCASSLEGDEQYFGPGTRLTVT.

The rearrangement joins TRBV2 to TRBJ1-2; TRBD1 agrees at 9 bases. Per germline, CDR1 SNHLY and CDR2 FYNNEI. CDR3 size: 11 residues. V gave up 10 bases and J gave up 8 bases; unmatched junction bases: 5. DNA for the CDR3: TGTGCCACTACAGGGGGCTGGGGCTACACCTTC. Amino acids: CATTGGWGYTF.

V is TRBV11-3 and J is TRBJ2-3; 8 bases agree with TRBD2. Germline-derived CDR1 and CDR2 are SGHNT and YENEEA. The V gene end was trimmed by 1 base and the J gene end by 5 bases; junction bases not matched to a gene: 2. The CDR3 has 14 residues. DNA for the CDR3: TGTGCCAGCAGCTTAGGGCTAGCGGGAGATACGCAGTATTTT. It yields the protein CASSLGLAGDTQYF.

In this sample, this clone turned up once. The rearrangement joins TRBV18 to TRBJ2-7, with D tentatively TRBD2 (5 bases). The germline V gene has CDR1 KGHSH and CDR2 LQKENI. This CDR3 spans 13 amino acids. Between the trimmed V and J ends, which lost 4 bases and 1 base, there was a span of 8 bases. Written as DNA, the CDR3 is TGTGCCAGCTCACTTCGGGATTCCTACGAGCAGTACTTC. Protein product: CASSLRDSYEQYF. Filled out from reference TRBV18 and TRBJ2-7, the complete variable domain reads NAGVMQNPRHLVRRRGQEARLRCSPMKGHSHVYWYRQLPEEGLKFMVYLQKENIIDESGMPKERFSAEFPKEGPSILRIQQVVRGDSAAYFCASSLRDSYEQYFGPGTRLTVT.

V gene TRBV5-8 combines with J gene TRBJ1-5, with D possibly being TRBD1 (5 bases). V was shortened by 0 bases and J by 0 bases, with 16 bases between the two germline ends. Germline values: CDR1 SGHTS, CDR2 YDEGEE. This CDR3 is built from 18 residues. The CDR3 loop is CASSLVGQDSHSNQPQHF. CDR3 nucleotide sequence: TGTGCCAGCAGCTTGGTGGGGCAGGATTCACATAGCAATCAGCCCCAGCATTTT.